Each of the 3 T cell receptor beta chains below was sequenced from the same sample in a study of T-cell reconstitution after alpha-beta-depleted transplantation in children. TCRbeta library preparation incorporated unique molecular identifiers. TCRdb re-derived calls from the PCR reads in MiXCR, one entry per CDR3 protein. The sample lists 450,000 to 700,000 distinct CDR3 sequences, 25% to 30% occurring once. The specimen was PBMCs, collected before TCRalphabeta/CD19-depleted stem cell transplant. These receptors were collected from a boy younger than two with Wiskott-Aldrich syndrome, due to receive a stem cell transplant.

This clonotype was counted only a few times. The J gene is TRBJ2-1, the V gene TRBV20-1; D is possibly TRBD2 (6 bases). V dropped 2 bases and J dropped 9 bases, with 17 bases sitting between them. The CDR3 sequence is 14 residues long. From germline, CDR1 is DFQATT and CDR2 SNEGSKA (reference sequence). Written as DNA, the CDR3 is TGCAGTGCTAGAACGGACTATGGTACCCGTGAGCAGTTCTTC. Amino acid sequence: CSARTDYGTREQFF.

This clonotype was counted a few times. This chain connects TRBV5-1 to TRBJ2-5; D is perhaps TRBD2 (6 bases). Germline CDR1 is SGHRS and CDR2 is YFSETQ. The CDR3 length is 18 residues. The V gene lost 0 bases and the J gene lost 2 bases, with 20 bases spanning the gap. CDR3: CASSLAGGAWREQETQYF. Written as DNA, the CDR3 is TGCGCCAGCAGCTTGGCCGGGGGTGCCTGGCGGGAACAAGAGACCCAGTACTTC.

V gene TRBV11-2 combines with J gene TRBJ2-5; the D gene is possibly TRBD2 (6 bases). V gave up 1 base and J gave up 6 bases, with 15 bases separating them. The CDR3 spans 15 residues. Germline values: CDR1 SGHAT, CDR2 FQNNGV. The CDR3 DNA is TGTGCCAGCAGCTTAGGGGGGACTGGGATGAAGACCCAGTACTTC. It specifies CASSLGGTGMKTQYF.